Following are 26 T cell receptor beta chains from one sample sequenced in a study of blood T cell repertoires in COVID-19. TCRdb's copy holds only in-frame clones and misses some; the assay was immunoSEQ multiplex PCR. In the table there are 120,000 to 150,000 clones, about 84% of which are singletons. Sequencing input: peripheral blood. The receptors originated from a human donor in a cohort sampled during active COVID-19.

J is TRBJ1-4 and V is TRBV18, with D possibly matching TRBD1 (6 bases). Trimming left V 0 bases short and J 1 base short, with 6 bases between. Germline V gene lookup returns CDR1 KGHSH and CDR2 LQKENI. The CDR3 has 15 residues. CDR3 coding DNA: TGTGCCAGCTCACCACCGGGACAAACTAATGAAAAACTGTTTTTT. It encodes CASSPPGQTNEKLFF.

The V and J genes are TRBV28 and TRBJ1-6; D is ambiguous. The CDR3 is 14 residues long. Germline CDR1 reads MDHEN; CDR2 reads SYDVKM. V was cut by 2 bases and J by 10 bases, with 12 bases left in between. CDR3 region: CASSLRPARSPLHF. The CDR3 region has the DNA TGTGCCAGCAGTTTACGGCCTGCGAGGTCACCCCTCCACTTT.

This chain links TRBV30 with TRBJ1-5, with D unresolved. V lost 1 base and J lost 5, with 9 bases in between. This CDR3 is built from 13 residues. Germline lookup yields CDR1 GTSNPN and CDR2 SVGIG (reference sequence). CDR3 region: CAWSAGRDQPQHF. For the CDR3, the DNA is TGTGCCTGGAGTGCGGGTAGAGATCAGCCCCAGCATTTT.

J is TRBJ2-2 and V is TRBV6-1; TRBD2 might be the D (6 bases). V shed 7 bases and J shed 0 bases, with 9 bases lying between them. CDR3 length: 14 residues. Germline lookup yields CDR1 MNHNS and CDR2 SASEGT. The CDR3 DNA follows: TGTGCCAGCACGGGACTCTCGAACACCGGGGAGCTGTTTTTT. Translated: CASTGLSNTGELFF.

DNA of the CDR3: TGTGCCAGCAGACGGGACATCCGCTATGGCTACACCTTC. Translated: CASRRDIRYGYTF. V is TRBV28 and J is TRBJ1-2, with TRBD1 as a possible D gene (6 bases). Germline loops: CDR1 MDHEN, CDR2 SYDVKM. V gave up 6 bases and J gave up 4 bases, with 12 bases separating them. The CDR3 is made up of 13 amino acids.

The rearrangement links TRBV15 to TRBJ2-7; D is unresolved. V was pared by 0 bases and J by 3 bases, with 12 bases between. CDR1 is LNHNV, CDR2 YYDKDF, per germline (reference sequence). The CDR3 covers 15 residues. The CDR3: CATSRESVVGYEQYF. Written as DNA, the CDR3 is TGTGCCACCAGCAGAGAATCGGTGGTCGGCTACGAGCAGTACTTC.

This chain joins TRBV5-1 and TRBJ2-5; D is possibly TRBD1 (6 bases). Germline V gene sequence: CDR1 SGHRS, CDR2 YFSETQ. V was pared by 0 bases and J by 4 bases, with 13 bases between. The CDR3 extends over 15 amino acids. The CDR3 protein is CASSLETGASETQYF. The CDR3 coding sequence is TGCGCCAGCAGCTTGGAGACAGGTGCGTCAGAGACCCAGTACTTC.

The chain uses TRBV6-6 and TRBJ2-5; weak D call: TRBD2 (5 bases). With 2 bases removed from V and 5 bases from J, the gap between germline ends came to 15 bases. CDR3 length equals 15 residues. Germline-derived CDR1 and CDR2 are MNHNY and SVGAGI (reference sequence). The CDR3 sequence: CASSYPSEGSETQYF. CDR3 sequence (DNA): TGTGCCAGCAGTTACCCTAGTGAGGGAAGCGAGACCCAGTACTTC.

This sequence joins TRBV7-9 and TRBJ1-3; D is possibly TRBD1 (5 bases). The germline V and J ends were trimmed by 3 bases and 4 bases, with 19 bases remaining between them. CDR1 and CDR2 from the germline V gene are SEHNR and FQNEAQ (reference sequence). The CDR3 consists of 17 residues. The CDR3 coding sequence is TGTGCCAGCAGCTTTTCCACCTTGGGGGGAGCGGGAAACACCATATATTTT. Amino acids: CASSFSTLGGAGNTIYF.

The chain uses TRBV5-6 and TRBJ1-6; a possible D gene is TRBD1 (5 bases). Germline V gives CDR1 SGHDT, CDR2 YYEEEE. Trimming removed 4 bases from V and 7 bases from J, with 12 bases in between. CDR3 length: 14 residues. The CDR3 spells CASSTGTLNSPLHF. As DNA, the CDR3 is TGTGCCAGCAGCACAGGAACTCTCAATTCACCCCTCCACTTT.

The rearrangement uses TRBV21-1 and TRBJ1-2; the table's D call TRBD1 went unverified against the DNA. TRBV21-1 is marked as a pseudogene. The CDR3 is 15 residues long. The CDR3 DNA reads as TGTGCCAGCACCCAAAGTCCACCGACAGGCTATGGCTACACCTTC. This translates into CASTQSPPTGYGYTF.

CDR3 sequence: CASSYSLTGSYEQYF. Here the CDR3 DNA reads TGTGCCAGCAGTTACTCACTGACAGGGAGCTACGAGCAGTACTTC. This sequence joins TRBV6-6 and TRBJ2-7; TRBD1 matches at 7 bases. The length of the CDR3 is 15 residues. Germline lookup yields CDR1 MNHNY and CDR2 SVGAGI (reference sequence). Losses at the gene ends were 0 bases for V and 3 bases for J; bases not matched to a gene: 5.

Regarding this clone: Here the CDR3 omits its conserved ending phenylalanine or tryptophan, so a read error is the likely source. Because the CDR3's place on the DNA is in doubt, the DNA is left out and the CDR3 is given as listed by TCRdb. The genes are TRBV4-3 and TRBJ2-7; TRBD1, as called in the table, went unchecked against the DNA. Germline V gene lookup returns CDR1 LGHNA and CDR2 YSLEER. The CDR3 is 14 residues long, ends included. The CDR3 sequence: CASSQEEDRASLFL.

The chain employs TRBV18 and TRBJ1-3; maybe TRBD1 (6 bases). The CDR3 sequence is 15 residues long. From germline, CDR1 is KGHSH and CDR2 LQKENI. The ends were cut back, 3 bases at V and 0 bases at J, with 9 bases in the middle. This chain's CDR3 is CASSPDSSSGNTIYF. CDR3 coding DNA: TGTGCCAGCTCACCGGACAGCAGCTCTGGAAACACCATATATTTT. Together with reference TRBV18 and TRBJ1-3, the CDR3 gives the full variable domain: NAGVMQNPRHLVRRRGQEARLRCSPMKGHSHVYWYRQLPEEGLKFMVYLQKENIIDESGMPKERFSAEFPKEGPSILRIQQVVRGDSAAYFCASSPDSSSGNTIYFGEGSWLTVV.

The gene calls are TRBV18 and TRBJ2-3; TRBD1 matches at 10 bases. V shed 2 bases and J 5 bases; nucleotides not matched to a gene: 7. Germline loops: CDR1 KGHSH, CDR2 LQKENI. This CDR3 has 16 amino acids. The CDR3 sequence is CASSPTDRGRGDTQYF. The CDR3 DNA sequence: TGTGCCAGCTCACCAACTGACAGGGGGCGCGGAGATACGCAGTATTTT.

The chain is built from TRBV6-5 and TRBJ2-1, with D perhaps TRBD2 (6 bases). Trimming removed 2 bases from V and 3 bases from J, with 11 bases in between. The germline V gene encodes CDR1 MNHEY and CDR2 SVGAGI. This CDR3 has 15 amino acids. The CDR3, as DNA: TGTGCCAGCAGTTACGAGCGGGCGAGCTACAATGAGCAGTTCTTC. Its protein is CASSYERASYNEQFF.

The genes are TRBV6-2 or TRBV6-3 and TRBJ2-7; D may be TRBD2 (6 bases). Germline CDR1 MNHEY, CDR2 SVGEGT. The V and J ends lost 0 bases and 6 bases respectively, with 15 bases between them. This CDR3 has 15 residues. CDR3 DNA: TGTGCCAGCAGTTACTCGAGTGCGGGGACCGGCGAGCAGTACTTC. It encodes CASSYSSAGTGEQYF.

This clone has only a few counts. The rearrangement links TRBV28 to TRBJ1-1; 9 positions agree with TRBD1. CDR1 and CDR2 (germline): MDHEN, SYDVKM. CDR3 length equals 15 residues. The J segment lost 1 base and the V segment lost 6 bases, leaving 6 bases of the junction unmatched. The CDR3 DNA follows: TGTGCCAGCAGGAACAGGGGGCCTTCGAACACTGAAGCTTTCTTT. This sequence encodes CASRNRGPSNTEAFF.

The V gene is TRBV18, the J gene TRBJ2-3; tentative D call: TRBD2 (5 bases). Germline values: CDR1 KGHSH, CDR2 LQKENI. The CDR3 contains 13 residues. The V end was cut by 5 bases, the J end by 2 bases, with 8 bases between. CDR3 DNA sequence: TGTGCCAGCTCATCGGACTTCACAGATACGCAGTATTTT. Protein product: CASSSDFTDTQYF.

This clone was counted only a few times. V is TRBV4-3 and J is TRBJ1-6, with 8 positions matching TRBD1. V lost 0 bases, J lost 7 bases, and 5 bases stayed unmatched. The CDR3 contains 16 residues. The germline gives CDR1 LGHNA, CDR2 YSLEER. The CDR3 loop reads CASSQESRQGNSPLHF. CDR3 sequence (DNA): TGCGCCAGCAGCCAAGAAAGTAGACAGGGGAATTCACCCCTCCACTTT.

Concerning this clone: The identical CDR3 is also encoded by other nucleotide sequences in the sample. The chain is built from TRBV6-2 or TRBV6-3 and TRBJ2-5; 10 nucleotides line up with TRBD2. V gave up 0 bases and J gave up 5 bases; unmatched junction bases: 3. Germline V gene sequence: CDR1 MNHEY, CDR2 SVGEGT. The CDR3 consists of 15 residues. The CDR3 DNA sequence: TGTGCCAGCAGTTACTCGCTAGCGGGGGCGGAGACCCAGTACTTC. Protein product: CASSYSLAGAETQYF.

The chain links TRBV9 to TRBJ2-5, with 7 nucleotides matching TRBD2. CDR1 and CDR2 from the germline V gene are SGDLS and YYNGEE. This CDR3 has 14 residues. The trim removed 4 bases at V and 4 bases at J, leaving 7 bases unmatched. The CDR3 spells CASSSASGLETQYF. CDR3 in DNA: TGTGCCAGCAGCTCAGCTAGCGGATTAGAGACCCAGTACTTC.

The CDR3 bases are TGTGCCAGCAGCTTAGTAACCGGGACAGGGCCCTACGAGCAGTACTTC. Amino acids: CASSLVTGTGPYEQYF. The V and J genes are TRBV7-2 and TRBJ2-7; 9 bases fit TRBD1. The CDR3 sequence is 16 residues long. Germline V gene sequence: CDR1 SGHTA, CDR2 FQGNSA. V shed 1 base, J shed 2 bases, and the junction held 6 bases outside the gene matches.

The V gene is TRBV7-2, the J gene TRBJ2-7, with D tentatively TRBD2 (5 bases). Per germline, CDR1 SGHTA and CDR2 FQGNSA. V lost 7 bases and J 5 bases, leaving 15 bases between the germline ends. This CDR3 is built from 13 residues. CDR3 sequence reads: CASNYVPGNEQYF. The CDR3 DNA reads TGTGCCAGCAACTATGTACCGGGGAACGAGCAGTACTTC.

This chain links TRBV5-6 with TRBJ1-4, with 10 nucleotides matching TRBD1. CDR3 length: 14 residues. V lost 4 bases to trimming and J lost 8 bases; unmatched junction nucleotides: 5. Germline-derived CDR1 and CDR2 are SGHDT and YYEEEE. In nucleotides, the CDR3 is TGTGCCAGCAGCCTGACAGGGGGCGAAGAAAAACTGTTTTTT. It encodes CASSLTGGEEKLFF.

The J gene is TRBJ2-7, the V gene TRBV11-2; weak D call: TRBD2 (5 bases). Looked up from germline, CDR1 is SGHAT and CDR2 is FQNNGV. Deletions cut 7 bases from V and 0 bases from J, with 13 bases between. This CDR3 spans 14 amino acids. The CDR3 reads CASTFQDFSYEQYF. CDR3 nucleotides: TGTGCCAGCACCTTTCAGGACTTCTCCTACGAGCAGTACTTC.